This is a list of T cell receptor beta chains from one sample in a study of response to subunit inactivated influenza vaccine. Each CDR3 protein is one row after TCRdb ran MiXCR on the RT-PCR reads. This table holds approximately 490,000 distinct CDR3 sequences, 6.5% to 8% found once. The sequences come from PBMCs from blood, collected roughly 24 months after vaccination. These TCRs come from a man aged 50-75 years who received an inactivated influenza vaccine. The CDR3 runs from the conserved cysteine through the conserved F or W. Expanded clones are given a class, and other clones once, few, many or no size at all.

CASSFRLAGGTYEQYF,TRBV28,many,TRBJ2-7
CASSSPGRHTEAFF,TRBV5-1,few,TRBJ1-1
CASSQGSGNYGYTF,TRBV4-1,.,TRBJ1-2
CSAKLLGNLYEQYF,TRBV20-1,.,TRBJ2-7
CASSLDGHLRYEQYF,TRBV11-1,.,TRBJ2-7
CSAPWAQGQGESRNQPQHF,TRBV20-1,.,TRBJ1-5
CSARPGRQLPVGYTF,TRBV20-1,.,TRBJ1-2
CATSDYQGTGANVLTF,TRBV24-1,.,TRBJ2-6
CASRRLAANTGELFF,TRBV2,few,TRBJ2-2
CASGGQYNEQFF,TRBV7-6,many,TRBJ2-1
CASSLNRGLYGYTF,TRBV5-5,many,TRBJ1-2
CASSLSVPGPGAPLHF,TRBV7-2,.,TRBJ1-6
CASSYTRMYIQYF,TRBV6-2/TRBV6-3,.,TRBJ2-4
CASSGNDAGYTF,TRBV4-3,many,TRBJ1-2
CASSPLIRADEQYF,TRBV5-8,.,TRBJ2-7
CASSLQGLVITGELFF,TRBV7-2,few,TRBJ2-2
CASSFNSYEQYF,TRBV6-2/TRBV6-3,few,TRBJ2-7
CASSPGADTGELFF,TRBV6-1,many,TRBJ2-2
CSAGTVGGYEQYF,TRBV20-1,few,TRBJ2-7
CASSSASTGGTGELFF,TRBV11-2,.,TRBJ2-2
CASSEPTGTDTQYF,TRBV12-3/TRBV12-4,many,TRBJ2-3
CSARDSGARVDTF,TRBV20-1,few,TRBJ1-2
CSVPGQRTEAFF,TRBV29-1,many,TRBJ1-1
CASSQDFGPSTGELFF,TRBV4-3,.,TRBJ2-2
CASSQDGPSSGLQQETQYF,TRBV4-3,few,TRBJ2-5
CASSYRGDSRTDTQYF,TRBV6-5,few,TRBJ2-3
CASSLLALNSRGEPYF,TRBV28,many,TRBJ2-7
CASSLEGGSTEAFF,TRBV4-2,.,TRBJ1-1
CSARLPRGTDTQYF,TRBV20-1,many,TRBJ2-3
CASDRWGAFF,TRBV21-1,.,TRBJ1-1
CASSQAGTSNIQYF,TRBV3-1,.,TRBJ2-4
CASSLEPGTTYNEQFF,TRBV7-7,.,TRBJ2-1
CASRLRAGFNEQFF,TRBV2,.,TRBJ2-1
CASSSQLARETQYF,TRBV27,.,TRBJ2-5
CASSIGAEQFF,TRBV5-1,many,TRBJ2-1
CASSSTGGSQHF,TRBV11-2,.,TRBJ1-5
CASSLAERSPQHF,TRBV12-3/TRBV12-4,few,TRBJ1-5
CASSSGTSDGIQYF,TRBV5-1,few,TRBJ2-4
CSALRQYNEQFF,TRBV20-1,.,TRBJ2-1
CASSYSSGRSEQYF,TRBV6-5,.,TRBJ2-7
CASSLRVAGGPLTGELFF,TRBV7-2,few,TRBJ2-2
CASSQGAGEQYF,TRBV4-3,many,TRBJ2-7
CASSEGQGRETQYF,TRBV5-1,many,TRBJ2-5
CASSLIGWLYEQYF,TRBV27,.,TRBJ2-7
CASSEGVNILTF,TRBV25-1,many,TRBJ2-6
CASSQDQARDLPGELFF,TRBV4-2,few,TRBJ2-2
CASSLTDRGDEQYF,TRBV27,.,TRBJ2-7
CASSSELAGGPIIHEQFF,TRBV5-6,.,TRBJ2-1
CASSPPPGASGGRLKETQYF,TRBV21-1,many,TRBJ2-5
CSGAWGIYGYTF,TRBV20-1,few,TRBJ1-2
CATSDPGQVGRTVSYNEQFF,TRBV24-1,few,TRBJ2-1
CASSPGTGYPYEQYF,TRBV4-1,.,TRBJ2-7
CASSKGHHYNEQFF,TRBV23-1,.,TRBJ2-1